The clone carrying this T cell receptor (beta chain) was recorded only once. Its specificity is not known. These data belong to a study of cytomegalovirus exposure and HLA in healthy donors. The study's findings and limits: CMV antigen specificity was confirmed in vitro for a few CMV-associated chains.

Amplification used 60 Vbeta primers and 13 Jbeta primers. Sequencing used immunoSEQ multiplex PCR; TCRdb keeps in-frame clones, though not all of them. The sample holds hundreds of thousands of clones; roughly 91% are singletons and the top ten take approximately 1%. Sequencing used PBMCs. This sequence originates from a woman under 30 in good health and CMV-seronegative.

CDR3 sequence: CSVPLTSNEQFF. CDR3 nucleotide sequence: TGCAGCGTGCCCTTAACTAGCAATGAGCAGTTCTTC. The chain links TRBV29-1 to TRBJ2-1; the D gene is possibly TRBD2 (5 bases). V lost 6 bases and J 6 bases, leaving 12 bases between the germline ends. The germline CDR1 and CDR2 sequences are SQVTM and ANQGSEA. This CDR3 has 12 amino acids.